This T cell receptor beta chain emerged from a study of CD8 T cells in ankylosing spondylitis (dated by TCRdb to about 2017). Study-wide context: To find TCR variants linked to disease, the study profiled T cell receptor beta repertoires in ankylosing spondylitis patients and healthy donors. The whole study cohort included 108 healthy donors and 25 or so ankylosing spondylitis patients. Peripheral blood was sampled, and synovial fluid was also collected from ankylosing spondylitis patients.

From the germline V gene, CDR1 is MNHEY and CDR2 is SVGEGT. Trimming leaves V shorter by 6 bases and J shorter by 9 bases, with the junction holding 8 bases beyond the gene matches. The CDR3 has 13 amino acids, counting the end cysteine and phenylalanine. Solely the CDR3 DNA is kept, with 39 bases framed from the first base. The sequencing machine was an Illumina HiSeq 2500. Quantitative 5'-RACE with molecular barcodes was used to prepare TCR beta libraries. Per the original workflow: A new computational method based on a probabilistic model of VDJ rearrangement was used to identify disease-linked TCR variants. The raw public data were reprocessed by TCRdb itself: fastp quality trimming at Q25, MiXCR clonotype calling, in-frame beta chains only. Under each unique CDR3 protein, matching rows form one entry showing the most common genes and DNA. None of the V and J calls come from the authors' own analysis; TCRdb made them. The sample records around 480,000 distinct CDR3 sequences, 15% to 20% of which are singletons. 0.95% to 1.1% of the sample rests with the top ten.

With respect to this clonotype: Its antigen is still unknown. Qualities for individual bases were not recorded, and no much larger clone is one base off.

General findings and caveats noted by the study authors: A CD8+ phenotype was shown by the disease-linked clones, which were found at relatively low frequencies in peripheral blood. Blood from ankylosing spondylitis patients appeared to be characterized by a TCR beta motif made up of several highly homologous amino acid variants. Some of the motif variants had been reported before in the synovial fluid and blood of reactive arthritis patients, a finding that suggests common disease-initiation mechanisms. According to the report, matched synovial fluid samples from ankylosing spondylitis patients were significantly enriched for the disease-linked clones.

This TCR was sampled from a male donor with ankylosing spondylitis. The chain is made from TRBV6-2 or TRBV6-3 and TRBJ1-5; 7 central nucleotides agree with TRBD1. Input material: blood, either unsorted or a sorted T cell fraction (not recorded which). In nucleotides, the sequence is TGTGCCAGCAGCTGGACAGGCCGAGGGCCCCAGCATTTT. Its translation is CASSWTGRGPQHF.